Listed below are T cell receptor beta chains from one sample, sequenced in a study of blood T cell repertoires in COVID-19. Profiling relied on immunoSEQ multiplex PCR, and the TCRdb table lists in-frame clones only, not all of them. Of more than 65,000 clones listed, approximately 80% were seen once; the top ten hold over 7.5%. Specimen: peripheral blood. The receptors come from an elderly woman with acute or convalescent COVID-19. CDR3s leave out the opening cysteine and the closing phenylalanine or tryptophan.

j_call v_call cdr3_aa
TRBJ2-5 TRBV18 ASSLGQGGETQY
TRBJ1-2 TRBV7-2 ASSLPRFRYGYT
TRBJ1-5 TRBV19 ASRTMGQGANQPQH
TRBJ1-5 TRBV30 AWSFGQERQPQH
TRBJ1-5 TRBV7-2 ASSLDGQDNQPQH
TRBJ1-1 TRBV15 ATSNTMNTEAF
TRBJ1-1 TRBV5-4 ASKGDRKSTEAF
TRBJ2-2 TRBV19 ASHHSGGYTRTGELF
TRBJ1-5 TRBV5-1 ASSLGGFNQPQH
TRBJ1-6 TRBV9 ASSAGNPPNSPLH
TRBJ2-1 TRBV5-6 ASSRGLQNNEQF
TRBJ1-1 TRBV19 ASSSEAAPPF
TRBJ2-7 TRBV7-9 ASSLAVGPYEQY
TRBJ2-7 TRBV19 ASSGTGTYEQY
TRBJ1-5 TRBV28 ASSTDPNQPQH
TRBJ1-1 TRBV5-6 ASSFDREAF